This TCR beta chain is drawn from a study of PD-L1 blockade in urothelial cancer. The assay was immunoSEQ multiplex PCR, and TCRdb's table has in-frame clones only and misses some. Of 70,000 to 90,000 clones listed, roughly 87% were seen once; the top ten hold over 7.5%. The CDR3 has 14 amino acids. The germline CDR1 and CDR2 sequences are MNHNS and SASEGT. V lost 4 bases and J lost 4; bases outside the gene matches: 4. This clone was picked up a small number of times. The gene calls are TRBV6-1 and TRBJ1-1, with 9 bases matching TRBD1. The source material was PBMCs, sampled around atezolizumab (anti-PD-L1) treatment. This TCR came from a man aged 65 to 79 with urothelial cancer. CDR3 region: CASSVRQGGTEAFF. The CDR3 region has the DNA TGTGCCAGCAGTGTTAGACAGGGGGGCACTGAAGCTTTCTTT.